The entry below describes one TCR beta chain. The target of this receptor is not known. Base quality data are lacking; no much larger clone is found one base away. Donors formed part of the validation cohort, which comprised 120 or so subjects and was distinct from the first cohort of 550 to 850 subjects. Based on the germline V gene, the CDR1 and CDR2 sequences are SGHTA and FQGTGA. From the cysteine up to the phenylalanine, the CDR3 has a length of 17 residues. This entry keeps only the CDR3 DNA: 51 bases, framed from base 1. Trimming leaves V shorter by 2 bases and J shorter by 4 bases, with the junction holding 4 bases beyond the gene matches. This entry belongs to a study of cytomegalovirus exposure and HLA in healthy donors (dated by TCRdb to the late 2010s). For context, the study as a whole: A later analysis indicated that the 120 validation repertoires were generated on the platform also employed for the roughly 650 repertoires of the first cohort. The study aimed to test whether signatures of past pathogen exposure could be identified by cataloging public T cell receptors. To predict cytomegalovirus infection status, the study brought together high-throughput TCR immunosequencing, statistical association of individual TCRs with disease status, and machine learning. Along with the roughly 700-subject first cohort, a separate validation cohort of about 110 different subjects was used.

Study-wide conclusions, independent of this receptor: It was suggested by the authors that the approach could potentially be generalized to other disease states and immunological phenotypes. The study gave a list of about 170 TCR beta chains associated with cytomegalovirus. In a later analysis, TCRs clustered in the first cohort were found to also tend to co-occur in the roughly 120 validation repertoires, with 90% to 95% of cluster scores above 0. The classifier was reported to diagnose cytomegalovirus status with high specificity and sensitivity in both the original and validation cohorts. In vitro tests confirmed that a few of the cytomegalovirus-associated TCR beta chains recognize cytomegalovirus antigens. The validation cohort had no HLA typing available for a later analysis, so co-occurrence within that cohort was assessed over all 120 repertoires. Most TCR sequences were seen in very few donors, while some public TCRs were found in many individuals.

The library relied on the immunoSEQ multiplex PCR assay. For the original study's pipeline: A statistical classification framework was developed to diagnose cytomegalovirus status using the catalog of TCR beta chain sequences. The immuneACCESS repertoire file appears here via TCRdb, limited to in-frame rearrangements. These files lack a portion of the clones; in checked studies, under half of the deficit traces to unresolved V genes, and the cause of the others is not known. The D gene and trimming were derived from the DNA, and the V and J assignments and clone size from that table. This sample comprises about 140,000 clones, approximately 82% of them detected only once. Just under 30% of the sample lies in the top ten.

The TCR comes from a man aged 30-40 years in good health and CMV-seropositive. The sequenced sample was PBMCs. The receptor chain draws on TRBV7-3 and TRBJ2-6; the junction holds 11 bases that match TRBD1. Here the CDR3 is given as CASSLRTGGTGANVLTF. The nucleotide sequence is TGTGCCAGCAGCTTACGGACAGGGGGCACAGGGGCCAACGTCCTGACTTTC. When the CDR3 is completed using the reference TRBV7-3 and TRBJ2-6 genes on either side, the full variable domain is GAGVSQTPSNKVTEKGKYVELRCDPISGHTALYWYRQSLGQGPEFLIYFQGTGAADDSGLPNDRFFAVRPEGSVSTLKIQRTERGDSAVYLCASSLRTGGTGANVLTFGAGSRLTVL.